The T cell receptor beta chain under discussion was sequenced for a study of Ad26.COV2.S vaccination and SARS-CoV-2 variants. The CDR3 has 16 residues. Germline-derived CDR1 and CDR2 are MNHNS and SASEGT. The V end lost 2 bases, the J end lost 0 bases, and 14 bases lay between the germline ends. Libraries were prepared by immunoSEQ multiplex PCR; TCRdb keeps only in-frame clonotypes and omits some of them. Of under 600,000 clones listed, roughly nine tenths are singletons. Treatment specified: about 20 received Ad26.COV2.S at low or high dose, single or two shots; several received placebo; per-sample allocation not given. The study sampled participants on day 63 after the first vaccine or placebo injection.

This clonotype originated in a person between 18 and 59 years old who received the Ad26.COV2.S COVID-19 vaccine or a placebo. V gene TRBV6-1 combines with J gene TRBJ2-7; weak D call: TRBD2 (6 bases). The starting material was peripheral blood, obtained in a trial of Ad26.COV2.S vaccine versus placebo. Written as DNA, the CDR3 is TGTGCCAGCAGTGAATTTTGGCGGGATTCCTCCTACGAGCAGTACTTC. Its translation: CASSEFWRDSSYEQYF.